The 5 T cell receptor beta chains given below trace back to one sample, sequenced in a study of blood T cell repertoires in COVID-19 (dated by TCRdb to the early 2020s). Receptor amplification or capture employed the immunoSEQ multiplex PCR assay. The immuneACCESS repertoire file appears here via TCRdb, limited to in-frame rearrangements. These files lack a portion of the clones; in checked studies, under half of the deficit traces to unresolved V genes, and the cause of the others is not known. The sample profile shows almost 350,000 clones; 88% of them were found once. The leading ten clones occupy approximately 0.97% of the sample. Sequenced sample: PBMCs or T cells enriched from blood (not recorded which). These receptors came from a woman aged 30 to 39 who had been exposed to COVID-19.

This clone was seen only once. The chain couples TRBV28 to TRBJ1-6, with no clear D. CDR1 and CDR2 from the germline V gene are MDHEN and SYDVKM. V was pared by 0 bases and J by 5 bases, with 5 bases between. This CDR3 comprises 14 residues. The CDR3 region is CASSLWENNSPLHF. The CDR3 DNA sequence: TGTGCCAGCAGTTTATGGGAGAATAATTCACCCCTCCACTTT.

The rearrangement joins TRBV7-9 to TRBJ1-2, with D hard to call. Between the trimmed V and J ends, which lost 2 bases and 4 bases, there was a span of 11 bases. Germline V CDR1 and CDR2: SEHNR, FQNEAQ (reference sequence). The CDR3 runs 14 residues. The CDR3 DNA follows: TGTGCCAGCAGCTTACAGACTGTTGGCTATGGCTACACCTTC. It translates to CASSLQTVGYGYTF.

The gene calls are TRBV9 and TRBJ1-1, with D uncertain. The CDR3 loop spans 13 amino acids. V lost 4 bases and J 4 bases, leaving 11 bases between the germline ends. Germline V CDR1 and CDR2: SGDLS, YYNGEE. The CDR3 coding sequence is TGTGCCAGCAGCCCCGGGGATCGCACTGAAGCTTTCTTT. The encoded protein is CASSPGDRTEAFF.

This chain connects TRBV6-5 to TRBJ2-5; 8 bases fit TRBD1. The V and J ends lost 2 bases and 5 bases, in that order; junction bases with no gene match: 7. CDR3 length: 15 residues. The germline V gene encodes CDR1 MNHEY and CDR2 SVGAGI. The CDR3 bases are TGTGCCAGCAGTTACGTTTCAGGGGGCGGGGAGACCCAGTACTTC. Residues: CASSYVSGGGETQYF.

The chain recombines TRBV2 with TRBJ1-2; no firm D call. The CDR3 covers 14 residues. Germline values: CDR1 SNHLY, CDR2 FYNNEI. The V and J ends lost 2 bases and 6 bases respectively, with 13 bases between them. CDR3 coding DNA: TGTGCCAGCAGTGAAATGGCGGGGATCGATGGCTACACCTTC. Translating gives CASSEMAGIDGYTF.